These 9 T cell receptor beta chains originate from one sample sequenced in a study of CD8+CD57+ T cells in acquired aplastic anemia. Patients included in sequencing had previously demonstrated CD8+CD57+ cell expansion by flow cytometry. The study profiled TCR beta VDJ and CDR3 using genomic DNA as template. TCRdb reprocessed the reads via MiXCR and lists one record per CDR3 protein. This table has over 150,000 distinct CDR3 sequences, 63% appearing once. Sequencing used sorted CD4+, CD8+, or CD8+CD57+ T cells (not recorded which) from PBMCs. The receptors originated from a human donor with aplastic anemia.

The V and J genes are TRBV2 and TRBJ2-1; D remains ambiguous. CDR1 SNHLY and CDR2 FYNNEI come from the germline V gene. Trimming left V 6 bases short and J 7 bases short, with 10 bases between. The CDR3 consists of 12 residues. The CDR3 DNA reads TGTGCCAGCAGCCTATATCGGAATGAGCAGTTCTTC. Protein product: CASSLYRNEQFF.

A note on this clonotype: This CDR3 fails to terminate in the conserved phenylalanine or tryptophan, so it likely reflects a read error. The gene calls are TRBV12-3 or TRBV12-4 and TRBJ2-2; TRBD2 aligns across 8 bases. With 7 bases clipped from V and 7 bases from J, the junction kept 5 bases outside the gene matches. The CDR3 loop spans 13 amino acids. The CDR3: CASKPAGGGELFS. DNA of the CDR3: TGTGCCAGCAAACCCGCGGGAGGCGGGGAGCTGTTTTCT.

This clonotype has a handful of counts. A much larger clone lies one base from this, so it may be a read error. The chain combines TRBV9 with TRBJ1-1; D is ambiguous. CDR1 and CDR2 from the germline V gene are SGDLS and YYNGEE. The CDR3 consists of 14 residues. The CDR3 sequence is CASSLVSWNIEAFF. In nucleotides, the CDR3 is TGTGCCAGCAGCCTAGTTTCGTGGAACATTGAAGCTTTCTTT.

The chain joins TRBV7-9 to TRBJ1-1; D unclear. CDR1 and CDR2 (germline): SEHNR, FQNEAQ (reference sequence). Trimming pared 6 bases from V and 0 bases from J, leaving 17 bases between. There are 16 residues in the CDR3. The CDR3 sequence: CASSTILRAMNTEAFF. The DNA of the CDR3 is TGTGCCAGCAGTACGATTTTGAGGGCCATGAACACTGAAGCTTTCTTT. Full variable domain (remainder filled in from reference TRBV7-9 and TRBJ1-1): DTGVSQNPRHKITKRGQNVTFRCDPISEHNRLYWYRQTLGQGPEFLTYFQNEAQLEKSRLLSDRFSAERPKGSFSTLEIQRTEQGDSAMYLCASSTILRAMNTEAFFGQGTRLTVV.

Written as DNA, the CDR3 is TGTGCCAGCAGCTTCCGGAGCGGGGGGGCCTACGAGCAGTACTTC. Protein product: CASSFRSGGAYEQYF. The chain is built from TRBV7-8 and TRBJ2-7; the match to TRBD2 covers 10 bases. This CDR3 has 15 amino acids. Germline CDR1 reads SGHVS; CDR2 reads FQNEAQ. V trimming: 3 bases; J trimming: 2 bases; junction bases outside the gene matches: 4.

This clonotype has a handful of counts. The chain is built from TRBV7-8 and TRBJ1-5; no clear D gene. The V end was cut by 1 base, the J end by 0 bases, with 7 bases between. CDR3 length: 15 amino acids. Germline assignment: CDR1 SGHVS and CDR2 FQNEAQ. In DNA, the CDR3 is TGTGCCAGCAGCTTAGAGAGATTTAGCAATCAGCCCCAGCATTTT. Translated, it gives CASSLERFSNQPQHF.

The chain joins TRBV7-9 to TRBJ2-3; 8 bases are a match to TRBD1. The CDR3 loop spans 15 amino acids. V dropped 3 bases and J dropped 1; count of bases not matched to a gene: 3. Germline V gene lookup returns CDR1 SEHNR and CDR2 FQNEAQ (reference sequence). Here the CDR3 reads CASSFTGGGTDTQYF. The DNA of the CDR3 is TGTGCCAGCAGCTTCACAGGGGGTGGCACAGATACGCAGTATTTT.

This clonotype was seen a few times. The chain carries TRBV4-2 and TRBJ1-2; TRBD1 aligns across 8 bases. CDR1 and CDR2 from the germline V gene are LGHNA and YNFKEQ. The CDR3 length is 16 residues. V lost 5 bases, J lost 7 bases, and 15 bases stayed unmatched. CDR3 nucleotides: TGTGCCAGCAGCGTCAGGGGGCAGGGCGGTGTAAGTGGCTACACCTTC. Its translation is CASSVRGQGGVSGYTF.

V and J are TRBV19 and TRBJ1-2; D not resolved. The length of the CDR3 is 15 residues. Trimming pared 3 bases from V and 0 bases from J, leaving 11 bases between. CDR1 and CDR2 (germline): LNHDA, SQIVND (reference sequence). The CDR3 loop reads CASSIGTGTNYGYTF. The DNA for the CDR3 is TGTGCCAGTAGTATCGGAACTGGGACTAACTATGGCTACACCTTC.